Shown below are 3 T cell receptor beta chains from a single sample sequenced in a study of radiotherapy plus CTLA-4 blockade in lung cancer. Profiling relied on immunoSEQ multiplex PCR, and the TCRdb table lists in-frame clones only, not all of them. The sample records approximately 67,000 clones, around 81% being singletons. Sequences were derived from peripheral blood, sampled from a patient treated with radiotherapy plus ipilimumab. All receptors derive from a human donor with non-small cell lung cancer who had a partial response to radiotherapy plus ipilimumab.

The rearrangement links TRBV28 to TRBJ2-7, with D uncertain. Germline CDR1 MDHEN, CDR2 SYDVKM. Trimming took off 5 bases at V and 0 bases at J, with 5 bases between the two ends. The CDR3 loop spans 12 amino acids. In DNA, the CDR3 is TGTGCCAGCAGTCTCAGCTCCTACGAGCAGTACTTC. This gives the protein CASSLSSYEQYF.

V is TRBV7-9 and J is TRBJ1-1; a weak D match, TRBD1 (5 bases). The CDR3 loop spans 13 amino acids. Germline V lookup: CDR1 SEHNR, CDR2 FQNEAQ (reference sequence). Trimming cost V 0 bases and J 10 bases, with 12 bases left between them. The CDR3 here is CASSLAPGEGAFF. CDR3 sequence (DNA): TGTGCCAGCAGCTTAGCCCCGGGGGAGGGAGCTTTCTTT.

The chain uses TRBV14 and TRBJ1-4; D unclear. Germline assignment: CDR1 SGHDN and CDR2 FVKESK. V lost 4 bases, J lost 3 bases, and 15 bases lay in between. The CDR3 runs to 16 residues. In DNA, the CDR3 is TGTGCCAGCAGCCTGCGAGGGTGGCGGTCTAATGAAAAACTGTTTTTT. Its translation: CASSLRGWRSNEKLFF.